This T cell receptor (beta chain) was sequenced for a study of T cell clonotyping in hematopoietic cell transplantation. Repertoires were generated with immunoSEQ multiplex PCR, while TCRdb's copy carries only in-frame clones and drops some. The sample shows about 41,000 clones, around 96% of them seen only once. Germline V CDR1 and CDR2: SGHAT, FQNNGV. The CDR3 consists of 14 residues. Trimming took 5 bases from V and 6 from J; bases not matched to a gene: 7. The J gene is TRBJ2-1, the V gene TRBV11-2; TRBD1 matches at 7 bases. Specimen: peripheral blood mononuclear cells. The TCR comes from a man under 40 in good health. Some clones in this sample may be carry-over from other donors' samples. CDR3 protein: CASSPPGTANEQFF. CDR3 sequence (DNA): TGTGCCAGCAGCCCCCCAGGGACAGCCAATGAGCAGTTCTTC. Full variable domain (outside the CDR3, taken from reference TRBV11-2 and TRBJ2-1): EAGVAQSPRYKIIEKRQSVAFWCNPISGHATLYWYQQILGQGPKLLIQFQNNGVVDDSQLPKDRFSAERLKGVDSTLKIQPAKLEDSAVYLCASSPPGTANEQFFGPGTRLTVL.